The 16 T cell receptor beta chains below all came from one sample that was sequenced in a study of T cells in Graves' hyperthyroidism and ophthalmopathy (dated by TCRdb to between 2017 and 2020). Receptor amplification or capture employed multiplex PCR. The sequencer was an Illumina HiSeq 2000. Amplification of TCR beta CDR3 regions was carried out from RNA transcripts. The first round of RT-PCR for the TCR CDR3 was performed with the HTBI primer set and the Qiagen OneStep RT-PCR kit. TCRdb passed the public sequencing reads through fastp at Q25 and MiXCR, retaining productive beta sequences. Each record represents a unique CDR3 protein, reported with the most common genes and DNA among its rows. This sample has fewer than 650,000 distinct CDR3 sequences in its table, and 14% of those were observed once. Jointly, the top ten make up more than 11% of the sample. The source material was blood. These receptors were collected from a woman aged 40 to 50 with Graves' hyperthyroidism.

This clonotype showed up many times. V is TRBV11-2 and J is TRBJ2-5; 7 positions agree with TRBD1. The trim removed 5 bases at V and 1 base at J, leaving 7 bases unmatched. CDR3 length equals 15 residues. The germline V gene has CDR1 SGHAT and CDR2 FQNNGV. The CDR3 DNA is TGTGCCAGCAGCCCCCGGGACAGCCGCCAAGAGACCCAGTACTTC. The encoded protein is CASSPRDSRQETQYF.

This chain links TRBV30 with TRBJ1-3; D call uncertain. The CDR3 totals 14 residues. V shed 0 bases and J shed 2 bases, with 8 bases lying between them. Per the germline V gene, CDR1 is GTSNPN and CDR2 is SVGIG (reference sequence). CDR3 amino acids: CAWSVSAPGNTIYF. The CDR3 region has the DNA TGTGCCTGGAGTGTTAGTGCCCCTGGAAACACCATATATTTT.

The table lists this clonotype with many counts. CDR3 nucleotide sequence: TGTGCCAGCAGTCGAGACGGGGAGGCCTACGAGCAGTACTTC. Its translation is CASSRDGEAYEQYF. The chain carries TRBV9 and TRBJ2-7; tentatively, D is TRBD2 (6 bases). The germline gives CDR1 SGDLS, CDR2 YYNGEE. This CDR3 region has 14 residues. The V end lost 5 bases, the J end lost 2 bases, and 14 bases lay between the germline ends.

This clonotype has more than one count but fewer than ten. This rearrangement joins TRBV9 to TRBJ2-1, with 7 bases lining up with TRBD1. The germline V gene has CDR1 SGDLS and CDR2 YYNGEE. With 4 bases clipped from V and 6 bases from J, the junction kept 10 bases outside the gene matches. This CDR3 has 15 amino acids. The CDR3, as DNA: TGTGCCAGCAGCCTGGGGACAGTCTTCACCAATGAGCAGTTCTTC. This codes for CASSLGTVFTNEQFF.

The chain combines TRBV5-4 with TRBJ2-1; a possible D gene is TRBD1 (5 bases). V was clipped by 0 bases and J by 5 bases, with 9 bases between them. The CDR3 runs to 14 residues. Germline CDR1 is SGHNT and CDR2 is YYREEE (reference sequence). Here the CDR3 reads CASSLGGEDNEQFF. In DNA, the CDR3 is TGTGCCAGCAGCTTGGGGGGCGAAGACAATGAGCAGTTCTTC.

This clonotype was observed many times. The rearrangement uses TRBV20-1 and TRBJ2-1, with TRBD2 matching over 7 bases. Trimming at V came to 1 base and at J to 15 bases, leaving 15 bases not matched to a gene. This CDR3 spans 14 amino acids. Germline CDR1 and CDR2: DFQATT and SNEGSKA (reference sequence). The CDR3 nucleotides are TGCAGTGCTAGAGGGATATCTAGCGGCGGCTCGTTGTTCTTC. Translating gives CSARGISSGGSLFF.

This clonotype was counted a few times. This chain links TRBV10-3 with TRBJ2-1, with 8 nucleotides matching TRBD2. There are 17 residues in the CDR3. V shed 3 bases and J 7 bases; nucleotides not matched to a gene: 14. Germline CDR1 reads ENHRY; CDR2 reads SYGVKD. The CDR3 DNA sequence: TGTGCCATCAGTGACCATCCAGCGGGAGTCCGTCTAAATGAGCAGTTCTTC. This encodes CAISDHPAGVRLNEQFF.

This clonotype was found a few times. V gene TRBV29-1 combines with J gene TRBJ2-7; no firm D call. The CDR3 covers 10 residues. CDR1 is SQVTM and CDR2 is ANQGSEA in the germline V gene. The ends were cut back, 2 bases at V and 6 bases at J, with 5 bases in the middle. The CDR3 DNA reads TGCAGCGTTGAATCGGGCGAGCAGTACTTC. It yields the protein CSVESGEQYF.

The J gene is TRBJ2-7, the V gene TRBV14; the match to TRBD2 covers 12 bases. Trimming removed 4 bases from V and 5 bases from J; junction bases left unmatched: 3. The CDR3 sequence is 14 residues long. Germline values: CDR1 SGHDN, CDR2 FVKESK. The CDR3 spells CASSPLAGGDEQYF. The CDR3 DNA is TGTGCCAGCAGCCCACTAGCGGGAGGTGACGAGCAGTACTTC.

The chain is built from TRBV6-1 and TRBJ2-1; possible D gene TRBD1, 6 bases. Trimming left V 6 bases short and J 7 bases short, with 16 bases between. Germline loops: CDR1 MNHNS, CDR2 SASEGT. This CDR3 region has 14 residues. The CDR3 nucleotides are TGTGCCAGCAGAGAGACCCCCAGGGGAAATGAGCAGTTCTTC. It codes for CASRETPRGNEQFF.

This clonotype was recorded many times. The chain has TRBV20-1 and TRBJ2-7, with D perhaps TRBD1 (6 bases). CDR1 DFQATT and CDR2 SNEGSKA come from the germline V gene (reference sequence). V was trimmed by 6 bases and J by 1 base, leaving 16 bases between them. CDR3 length: 14 residues. In DNA form, the CDR3 reads TGCAGTGCCAGGGGTAAAGCTGGATCCTACGAGCAGTACTTC. Amino acids: CSARGKAGSYEQYF.

This chain connects TRBV4-1 to TRBJ2-1; 10 bases are a match to TRBD2. The CDR3 is 19 residues long. Germline-derived CDR1 and CDR2 are MGHRA and YSYEKL. Trimming took 1 base from V and 1 from J; bases not matched to a gene: 10. In DNA, the CDR3 is TGCGCCAGCAGCCAAGGAAGACTAGCGGGCAGGATATCCTACAATGAGCAGTTCTTC. It is translated as CASSQGRLAGRISYNEQFF.

This clonotype was detected many times. The chain couples TRBV28 to TRBJ2-3; D remains unclear. Germline V gene sequence: CDR1 MDHEN, CDR2 SYDVKM. V lost 4 bases and J 2 bases, leaving 4 bases between the germline ends. There are 12 residues in the CDR3. As DNA, the CDR3 is TGTGCCAGCAGTTGGGACACAGATACGCAGTATTTT. This encodes CASSWDTDTQYF.

This clonotype was detected ten times or more. The genes are TRBV6-1 and TRBJ2-7; 7 bases map to TRBD2. This CDR3 is built from 12 residues. Trimming removed 7 bases from V and 6 bases from J; junction bases left unmatched: 6. Germline CDR1 MNHNS, CDR2 SASEGT. The CDR3 DNA sequence: TGTGCCAGCAACCCTAGCGGCCTCGAGCAGTACTTC. This gives the protein CASNPSGLEQYF.

At least ten counts were recorded for this clonotype. The rearrangement joins TRBV28 to TRBJ1-1, with 7 nucleotides matching TRBD1. The junction had 6 bases not matched to a gene; V was cut back by 1 base and J by 4 bases. The CDR3 spans 15 residues. From germline, CDR1 is MDHEN and CDR2 SYDVKM. CDR3 sequence: CASSLSGSGGTEAFF. The CDR3, as DNA: TGTGCCAGCAGTTTATCGGGTTCAGGGGGCACTGAAGCTTTCTTT.

The table lists this clonotype with many counts. CDR3 protein: CASSTRQGPETQYF. For the CDR3, the DNA is TGTGCCAGCAGCACCAGACAGGGCCCGGAGACCCAGTACTTC. This chain connects TRBV7-2 to TRBJ2-5; 7 nucleotides align to TRBD1. CDR3 size: 14 residues. The germline gives CDR1 SGHTA, CDR2 FQGNSA. Trimming removed 5 bases from V and 5 bases from J; junction bases left unmatched: 8. The full variable domain, in which reference TRBV7-2 and TRBJ2-5 provide the parts outside the CDR3, is GAGVSQSPSNKVTEKGKDVELRCDPISGHTALYWYRQSLGQGLEFLIYFQGNSAPDKSGLPSDRFSAERTGGSVSTLTIQRTQQEDSAVYLCASSTRQGPETQYFGPGTRLLVL.